This is a list of T cell receptor beta chains from one sample in a study of blood T cell repertoires in COVID-19. The method was immunoSEQ multiplex PCR; TCRdb's version includes in-frame clones alone and lacks a portion of them. The sample holds roughly 34,000 clones, 70% to 80% seen once. Sample: peripheral blood. These receptors came from a human donor in a cohort sampled during active COVID-19. CDR3s include the opening cysteine and the closing phenylalanine or tryptophan. D genes are given only for firm matches. The size of a clone is reported for some rows only, either as once, few or many, or as a class for expanded clones.

j_call d_call v_call clone_size cdr3_aa cdr3_nt
TRBJ1-2 TRBD1 TRBV9 NA CASSAGTGSREFYGYTF TGTGCCAGCAGCGCTGGGACAGGGTCAAGGGAATTCTATGGCTACACCTTC
TRBJ2-5 TRBD2 TRBV3-1/TRBV3-2 once CASSPHLGPRGGRAQYF TGTGCCAGCAGCCCTCATCTGGGGCCGCGGGGGGGCCGGGCCCAGTACTTC
TRBJ2-1 NA TRBV11-1 NA CASSLAAEYNEQFF TGTGCCAGCAGCTTAGCGGCGGAATACAATGAGCAGTTCTTC
TRBJ2-7 NA TRBV9 NA CASIFGRWESYEQYF TGTGCCAGCATCTTCGGGCGATGGGAGTCCTACGAGCAGTACTTC
TRBJ1-6 TRBD1 TRBV5-1 once CASSLPGQGSPLHF TGCGCCAGCAGCCTTCCGGGACAGGGGTCACCCCTCCACTTT
TRBJ1-4 NA TRBV5-6 NA CASSRGTVNEKLFF TGTGCCAGCAGCCGGGGAACGGTTAATGAAAAACTGTTTTTT
TRBJ2-7 NA TRBV19 NA CASSMTSGSSYEQYF TGTGCCAGTAGTATGACAAGCGGAAGCTCCTACGAGCAGTACTTC
TRBJ1-5 NA TRBV6-1 NA CASSDGNNQPQHF TGTGCCAGCAGTGACGGTAACAATCAGCCCCAGCATTTT
TRBJ1-2 TRBD1 TRBV5-1 few CASSWRTGTGGDYGYTF TGCGCCAGCAGCTGGAGGACCGGGACAGGGGGCGACTATGGCTACACCTTC
TRBJ2-1 TRBD2 TRBV19 NA CASSSRTSGPGSYNEQFF TGTGCCAGTAGTTCCCGGACTAGCGGGCCGGGCTCCTACAATGAGCAGTTCTTC
TRBJ1-4 NA TRBV5-4 NA CASSPGQTLNEKLFF TGTGCCAGCAGCCCCGGACAGACCTTGAATGAAAAACTGTTTTTT
TRBJ1-5 NA TRBV5-5 NA CASSVRGQPQHF TGTGCCAGCAGCGTAAGAGGTCAGCCCCAGCATTTT
TRBJ1-1 TRBD1 TRBV6-2/TRBV6-3 NA CASSEQGARHTEAFF TGTGCCAGCAGTGAGCAGGGGGCGAGGCACACTGAAGCTTTCTTT
TRBJ2-7 TRBD1 TRBV7-2 NA CASSSKTGGYEQYF TGTGCCAGCAGCTCCAAGACAGGGGGCTACGAGCAGTACTTC
TRBJ2-1 TRBD1 TRBV2 NA CASTPGTGFYNEQFF TGTGCCAGCACTCCTGGGACAGGGTTCTACAATGAGCAGTTCTTC
TRBJ1-2 NA TRBV9 NA CASSGTLRRRMDSNYGYTF TGTGCCAGCAGCGGGACTTTACGGCGGCGTATGGATTCTAACTATGGCTACACCTTC
TRBJ1-2 NA TRBV29-1 few CSVNTGNGYTF TGCAGCGTTAACACAGGGAATGGCTACACCTTC
TRBJ2-1 TRBD2 TRBV10-2 once CASRRPSGGGLNEQFF TGCGCCAGCAGGCGTCCTAGCGGGGGTGGGTTAAATGAGCAGTTCTTC
TRBJ2-2 TRBD1 TRBV3-1/TRBV3-2 NA CASSQGTGVFNTGELFF TGTGCCAGCAGCCAAGGAACAGGGGTATTCAACACCGGGGAGCTGTTTTTT
TRBJ2-4 NA TRBV3-1/TRBV3-2 NA CASSLRVSAKNIQYF TGTGCCAGCAGCCTCAGGGTCTCGGCCAAAAACATTCAGTACTTC
TRBJ2-7 NA TRBV5-3 few CARSPSHEQYF TGTGCCAGAAGCCCATCCCACGAGCAGTACTTC
TRBJ2-3 NA TRBV20-1 NA CSASLAFDTQYF TGCAGTGCTAGTTTAGCTTTCGATACGCAGTATTTT
TRBJ1-3 TRBD1 TRBV9 few CASSTDRGISGNTIYF TGTGCCAGCAGCACGGACAGGGGGATCTCTGGAAACACCATATATTTT
TRBJ1-6 NA TRBV4-1 NA CASSQDRGRATYNSPLHF TGCGCCAGCAGCCAAGACAGGGGTCGGGCGACCTATAATTCACCCCTCCACTTT
TRBJ2-1 TRBD2 TRBV19 NA CASRSGGGYNEQFF TGTGCCAGTAGGAGCGGGGGGGGTTACAATGAGCAGTTCTTC
TRBJ1-2 NA TRBV5-1 NA CASSLGWDSLYGYTF TGCGCCAGCAGCTTGGGGTGGGACTCCCTCTATGGCTACACCTTC
TRBJ2-1 NA TRBV4-1 NA CASSLAGIEQFF TGCGCCAGCAGCCTGGCGGGGATTGAGCAGTTCTTC
TRBJ2-5 TRBD1 TRBV5-5 NA CASSSDRAVETQYF TGTGCCAGCAGTTCCGACAGGGCGGTCGAGACCCAGTACTTC
TRBJ1-1 TRBD1 TRBV28 NA CASSSGQPEGEAFF TGTGCCAGCAGTTCGGGACAGCCAGAGGGTGAAGCTTTCTTT
TRBJ1-6 NA TRBV6-4 NA CASSERAYNSPLHF TGTGCCAGCAGTGAACGGGCCTATAATTCACCCCTCCACTTT
TRBJ2-1 NA TRBV6-6 NA CASNGHYNEQFF TGTGCCAGCAATGGCCACTACAATGAGCAGTTCTTC
TRBJ2-3 NA TRBV3-1/TRBV3-2 NA CASSQGGRSSTDTQYF TGTGCCAGCAGCCAAGGAGGGAGGTCTAGCACAGATACGCAGTATTTT
TRBJ2-7 NA TRBV19 NA CASSMSPRLEQYF TGTGCCAGTAGTATGAGCCCTCGGTTGGAGCAGTACTTC
TRBJ1-2 TRBD1 TRBV3-1/TRBV3-2 few CASSLVQGALSGYTF TGTGCCAGCAGCCTTGTACAGGGGGCCTTGAGTGGCTACACCTTC
TRBJ1-1 TRBD1 TRBV4-1 NA CASSQVLRGTGYTEAFF TGCGCCAGCAGCCAAGTACTCCGCGGGACAGGGTACACTGAAGCTTTCTTT
TRBJ2-7 NA TRBV6-5 NA CASSYPGLGVYEQYF TGTGCCAGCAGTTATCCGGGCCTAGGGGTATACGAGCAGTACTTC
TRBJ1-5 TRBD1 TRBV28 NA CASSNGGTGSNQPQHF TGTGCCAGCAGTAACGGCGGGACAGGGAGCAATCAGCCCCAGCATTTT
TRBJ2-7 TRBD1 TRBV25-1 NA CASSDPGQGVYEQYF TGTGCCAGCAGTGATCCGGGACAGGGGGTTTACGAGCAGTACTTC
TRBJ1-2 TRBD1 TRBV6-6 NA CASSSQTGDYGYTF TGTGCCAGCAGTTCCCAGACAGGGGATTATGGCTACACCTTC
TRBJ1-1 NA TRBV9 NA CASTVGPFQMNTEAFF TGTGCCAGCACCGTTGGCCCCTTTCAAATGAACACTGAAGCTTTCTTT
TRBJ2-5 NA TRBV7-9 few CASSLARGTETQYF TGTGCCAGCAGCTTAGCTAGGGGCACAGAGACCCAGTACTTC
TRBJ1-1 TRBD1 TRBV5-6 NA CASSLGQGTLNTEAFF TGTGCCAGCAGCCTCGGACAGGGGACGCTTAACACTGAAGCTTTCTTT
TRBJ1-1 NA TRBV5-1 NA CASSLAVTVFRTEAFF TGCGCCAGCAGCTTGGCCGTAACAGTTTTTAGGACTGAAGCTTTCTTT
TRBJ2-3 NA TRBV5-6 once CASSPEMGGKQDTQYF TGTGCCAGCAGCCCTGAGATGGGGGGTAAACAAGATACGCAGTATTTT
TRBJ1-2 TRBD1 TRBV19 NA CASSFGTGRIHYTF TGTGCCAGTAGTTTCGGGACAGGGAGAATCCACTACACCTTC
TRBJ1-1 NA TRBV5-1 once CASSLEVGVTEAFF TGCGCCAGCAGCTTGGAAGTAGGGGTTACTGAAGCTTTCTTT
TRBJ2-3 NA TRBV7-2 NA CASSLPFTDTQYF TGTGCCAGCAGCCTTCCCTTCACAGATACGCAGTATTTT
TRBJ2-2 NA TRBV5-1 few CASSLVLSGELFF TGCGCCAGCAGCTTGGTTCTCTCCGGGGAGCTGTTTTTT
TRBJ2-7 TRBD1 TRBV4-1 NA CASSHTDLGTGGYEQYF TGCGCCAGCAGCCACACTGATTTAGGGACAGGAGGCTACGAGCAGTACTTC
TRBJ1-2 TRBD1 TRBV28 NA CASKGTGFKGGYTF TGTGCCAGCAAGGGGACAGGGTTTAAGGGTGGCTACACCTTC
TRBJ1-1 TRBD1 TRBV6-5 NA CATWFRTGETEAFF TGTGCCACATGGTTCCGGACAGGGGAGACTGAAGCTTTCTTT
TRBJ2-6 NA TRBV5-1 NA CASTREGAGANVLTF TGCGCCAGCACCAGGGAGGGGGCTGGGGCCAACGTCCTGACTTTC
TRBJ2-7 TRBD2 TRBV6-2/TRBV6-3 NA CASSSSGLSSYEQYF TGTGCCAGCAGCTCTAGCGGGCTGAGCTCCTACGAGCAGTACTTC
TRBJ1-5 NA TRBV19 NA CASKLRASDQPQHF TGTGCCAGCAAATTGAGGGCATCGGATCAGCCCCAGCATTTT
TRBJ1-2 NA TRBV25-1 NA CASSAPYGYTF TGTGCCAGCAGTGCCCCATATGGCTACACCTTC